The clone carrying this TCR beta chain was seen a handful of times. Antigen unknown. Repeated repertoire sampling spanned the course of chemoradiotherapy. The data are from a study of chemoradiotherapy in HPV16-positive cancers. Study-wide background: Two HPV16-positive patients' cells yielded candidate HPV-specific clones and common motifs.

Sequencing used immunoSEQ multiplex PCR; TCRdb keeps in-frame clones, though not all of them. The top ten hold under 8.5% of the sample, which has 15,000 or so clones, nearly 70% seen once. Study-wide points: Candidate HPV-specific clones and E7-related TCR motifs grew in tumor during treatment.

V dropped 1 base and J dropped 0 bases, with 10 bases sitting between them. The CDR3 spans 15 residues. Germline-derived CDR1 and CDR2 are MNHNS and SASEGT. The TCR comes from a human donor with HPV-associated anogenital cancer. The sample in question was tumor tissue, obtained from a patient who underwent chemoradiotherapy. This chain connects TRBV6-1 to TRBJ2-7, with D perhaps TRBD1 (5 bases). CDR3: CASSEEDMASYEQYF. In nucleotides, the CDR3 is TGTGCCAGCAGTGAAGAGGACATGGCCTCCTACGAGCAGTACTTC.